Listed below are T cell receptor beta chains from one sample, sequenced in a study of T cell responses to AZD1222 COVID-19 vaccine. Sequencing used immunoSEQ multiplex PCR; TCRdb keeps in-frame clones, though not all of them. Here the sample spans about 54,000 clones, around 89% being singletons. Here the sequenced sample was peripheral blood, taken 28 days after the second AZD1222 dose. Receptor source: an adult who received the AZD1222 COVID-19 vaccine. CDR3s include the opening cysteine and the closing phenylalanine or tryptophan. The D gene is left open where the match is weak. Only some rows state a clone size, as once, few, many or a class for expanded clones.

>TRBJ2-1|.|TRBV24-1|.
TGTGCCACCAGTGATTTGGAAGGGGCGGCCTACAATGAGCAGTTCTTC
CATSDLEGAAYNEQFF
>TRBJ2-5|TRBD2|TRBV7-9|.
TGTGCCAGCAGCGCTCTAGCGGGAGAAGAGACCCAGTACTTC
CASSALAGEETQYF
>TRBJ2-3|.|TRBV28|.
TGTGCCAGCAGGATCTACAAGAGCACAGATACGCAGTATTTT
CASRIYKSTDTQYF
>TRBJ2-7|.|TRBV10-3|.
TGTGCCATCAGCCTCAGCGGACCCGGGTTAGAGCAGTACTTC
CAISLSGPGLEQYF
>TRBJ2-1|.|TRBV29-1|.
TGCAGCGTTGGCCTAGTCCCGCTCTACAATGAGCAGTTCTTC
CSVGLVPLYNEQFF
>TRBJ2-2|TRBD2|TRBV30|.
TGTGCCTGGAGGCCGGGACTAGCGGTGACCGGGGAGCTGTTTTTT
CAWRPGLAVTGELFF
>TRBJ2-1|TRBD1|TRBV5-1|.
TGCGCCAGCAGCACAGGACAGGGTCTCGGGAATGAGCAGTTCTTC
CASSTGQGLGNEQFF
>TRBJ2-1|.|TRBV21-1|.
TGTGCCAGCAGCAAACGAGTCCAGGTCCTCTACAATGAGCAGTTCTTC
CASSKRVQVLYNEQFF
>TRBJ1-6|.|TRBV30|.
TGTGCCTGGAGTGTAAGGTCACCCCTCCACTTT
CAWSVRSPLHF
>TRBJ1-4|.|TRBV30|.
TGTGCCTGGAGGGGACTTGGGTATGCAACTAATGAAAAACTGTTTTTT
CAWRGLGYATNEKLFF
>TRBJ2-2|.|TRBV2|once
TGTGCCAGCCAACTTAAAATTAGCGGCGGGGAGCTGTTTTTT
CASQLKISGGELFF
>TRBJ1-1|.|TRBV3-1/TRBV3-2|.
TGTGCCAGCAGCCACTCCGGGACGAGAACTGAAGCTTTCTTT
CASSHSGTRTEAFF
>TRBJ1-2|.|TRBV3-1/TRBV3-2|.
TGTGCCAGCAGCCAAGGCGGCAGGGAGGGGACCTATGGCTACACCTTC
CASSQGGREGTYGYTF
>TRBJ2-3|TRBD2|TRBV7-9|.
TGTGCCAGCAGCCGTAGCGCCGGGACTAGCGGGATCCCAGATACGCAGTATTTT
CASSRSAGTSGIPDTQYF
>TRBJ2-7|TRBD2|TRBV27|.
TGTGCCAGCAGTTTAACGGGACACCATAGCGGGAGAGCGGACGAGCAGTACTTC
CASSLTGHHSGRADEQYF
>TRBJ1-1|TRBD1|TRBV23-1|.
TGCGCCAGCAGTCAACCGCGTGTAGGGACAGCCAAGGAGGACACTGAAGCTTTCTTT
CASSQPRVGTAKEDTEAFF
>TRBJ2-2|.|TRBV5-1|few
TGCGCCAGCAGCTTGAGAGGGAGGAACACCGGGGAGCTGTTTTTT
CASSLRGRNTGELFF
>TRBJ2-7|TRBD1|TRBV7-2|.
TGTGCCAGCAGACTGGACAGGGCCGACGAGCAGTACTTC
CASRLDRADEQYF
>TRBJ1-1|.|TRBV7-2|.
TGTGCCAGCAGCTTAGAGGCGGGCTCCACTGAAGCTTTCTTT
CASSLEAGSTEAFF
>TRBJ1-6|.|TRBV6-5|.
TGTGCCAGCAGTTACGGGAGGAAATCACCCCTCCACTTT
CASSYGRKSPLHF
>TRBJ2-5|TRBD1|TRBV2|once
TGTGCCATCACGGGACAGGGGAATGGAGAGACCCAGTACTTC
CAITGQGNGETQYF
>TRBJ2-1|TRBD1|TRBV3-1/TRBV3-2|.
TGTGCCAGCAGCCAAGGACAGGGAAACTACAATGAGCAGTTCTTC
CASSQGQGNYNEQFF
>TRBJ2-1|.|TRBV6-2/TRBV6-3|.
TGTGCCAGCAGCAATGACTACCCGGAGTGGAATGAGCAGTTCTTC
CASSNDYPEWNEQFF
>TRBJ2-7|TRBD1|TRBV12-5|.
TGTGCTAGTGGTTTTGCGGGACAGGGGGTCTACGAGCAGTACTTC
CASGFAGQGVYEQYF
>TRBJ1-2|.|TRBV25-1|.
TGTGCCAGCAGTGTTCAGGGAGGTGGCTACACCTTC
CASSVQGGGYTF
>TRBJ1-1|.|TRBV29-1|.
TGCAGCGTCGCCCAACAGGGGAACACTGAAGCTTTCTTT
CSVAQQGNTEAFF
>TRBJ2-1|.|TRBV7-9|.
TGTGCCAGCAGCTTAGCGGAGAGCTCCTACAATGAGCAGTTCTTC
CASSLAESSYNEQFF
>TRBJ2-2|.|TRBV27|.
TGTGCCAGCAGTCTTAGCAACATGGTCGCGAACACCGGGGAGCTGTTTTTT
CASSLSNMVANTGELFF
>TRBJ1-2|TRBD1|TRBV30|.
TGTGCCTGGAAATCTGACAGGGCGAGTAACTATGGCTACACCTTC
CAWKSDRASNYGYTF
>TRBJ1-6|.|TRBV14|once
TGTGCCAGCAGCCAAGAGGGGTACGGGCCCCTCCACTTT
CASSQEGYGPLHF
>TRBJ2-1|.|TRBV27|once
TGTGCCAGCAGTTCCTTAGCGGAGCTGGGCTACAATGAGCAGTTCTTC
CASSSLAELGYNEQFF
>TRBJ2-7|TRBD2|TRBV5-6|few
TGTGCCAGCAGCTTACTAGCGGACCGCTACGAGCAGTACTTC
CASSLLADRYEQYF
>TRBJ1-2|TRBD1|TRBV6-2/TRBV6-3|.
TGTGCCAGCAGTTACCCGGGACAGGGGCCTAACTATGGCTACACCTTC
CASSYPGQGPNYGYTF
>TRBJ2-3|TRBD2|TRBV29-1|.
TGCAGCGTTAGAGGGATAGCGGGAGCTAGCACAGATACGCAGTATTTT
CSVRGIAGASTDTQYF
>TRBJ2-7|.|TRBV11-3|.
TGTGCCAGCAGCTCAGGGCTATACGAGCAGTACTTC
CASSSGLYEQYF
>TRBJ1-1|.|TRBV5-1|.
TGCGCCAGCAGCTGGGAAATGAACACTGAAGCTTTCTTT
CASSWEMNTEAFF
>TRBJ2-7|TRBD1|TRBV18|.
TGTGCCAGCTCGAGCGACAGGGCCCACGAGCAGTACTTC
CASSSDRAHEQYF
>TRBJ2-3|.|TRBV5-1|.
TGCGCCAGCAGCACGGGACTGAGCACAGATACGCAGTATTTT
CASSTGLSTDTQYF
>TRBJ2-3|TRBD2|TRBV9|.
TGTGCCAGCAGCGAGGGACTAGCGGGCGTCAATACGCAGTATTTT
CASSEGLAGVNTQYF
>TRBJ1-4|TRBD1|TRBV7-8|.
TGTGCCAGCACCAACGACGTAGGGACAGGGGGCTGGGATGAAAAACTGTTTTTT
CASTNDVGTGGWDEKLFF